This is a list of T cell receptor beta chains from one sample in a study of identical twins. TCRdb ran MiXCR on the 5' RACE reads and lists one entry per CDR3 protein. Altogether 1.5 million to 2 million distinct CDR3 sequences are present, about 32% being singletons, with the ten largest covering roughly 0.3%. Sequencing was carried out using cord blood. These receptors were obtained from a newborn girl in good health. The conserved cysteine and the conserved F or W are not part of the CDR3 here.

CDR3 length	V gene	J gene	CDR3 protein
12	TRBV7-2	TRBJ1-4	VSSLTGGSEKLF
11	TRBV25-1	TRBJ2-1	ASSDRRRNEQF
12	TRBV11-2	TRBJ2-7	ASDIGGFSYEQY
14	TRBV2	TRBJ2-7	ASSGFSGDFDYEQY
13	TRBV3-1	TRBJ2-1	ASSQGTSVGNEQF
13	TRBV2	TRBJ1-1	ASSEGLRSNTEAF
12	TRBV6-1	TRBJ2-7	ASSGAGGTYEQY
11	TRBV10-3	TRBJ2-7	AIRTAGTYEQY
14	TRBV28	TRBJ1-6	ASSPPGHGDNSPLH
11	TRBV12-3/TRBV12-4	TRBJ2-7	TSSLGGYYEQY
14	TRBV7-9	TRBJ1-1	ASSRRAIEVGTEAF
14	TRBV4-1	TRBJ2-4	ASSQLPTGGTDIQY
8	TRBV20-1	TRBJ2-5	SAMDREQY
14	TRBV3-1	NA	ASSQDSGTGDYEQY
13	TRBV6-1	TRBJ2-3	ASSEGGQTTDTQY
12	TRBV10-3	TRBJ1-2	AISGSGGDYGYT
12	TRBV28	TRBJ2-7	ASSLGQFGYEQY
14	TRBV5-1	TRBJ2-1	ASSPDGGPSYNEQF
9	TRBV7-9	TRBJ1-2	ASCRFYGYT
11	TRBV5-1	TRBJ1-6	ASNELGNSPLH
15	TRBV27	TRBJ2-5	ASSPPEILAGEETQY
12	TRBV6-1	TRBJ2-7	ASSTTGGIYEQY
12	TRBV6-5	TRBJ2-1	ASSYMGTSNEQF
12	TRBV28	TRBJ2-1	ASSFLGAYNEQF
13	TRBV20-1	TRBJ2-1	SARDLAGGPSEQF
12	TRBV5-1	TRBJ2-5	ASSLVDRQETQY
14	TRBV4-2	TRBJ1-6	ASSPFPSSYNSPLH
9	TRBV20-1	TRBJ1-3	SARVWNTIY
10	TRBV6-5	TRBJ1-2	ASSYNGNGYT
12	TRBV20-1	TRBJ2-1	SAASGRYHNEQF
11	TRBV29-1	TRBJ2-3	SVERPLTDTQY
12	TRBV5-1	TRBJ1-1	ASSLKSMNTEAF
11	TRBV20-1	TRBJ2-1	SAAPTGKDEQF
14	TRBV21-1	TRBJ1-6	ASSKGRGVNNSPLH
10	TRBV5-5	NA	ASSQYIETQY
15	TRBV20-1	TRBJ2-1	SARGKPRGRKHNEQF
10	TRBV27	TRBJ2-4	ALELAVNIQY
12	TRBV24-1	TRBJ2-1	ATSPLAGDNEQF
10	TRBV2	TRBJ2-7	ARGLYIDEQY
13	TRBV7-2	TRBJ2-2	ASRITAGDTGELF
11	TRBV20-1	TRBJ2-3	SASVPSTDTQY
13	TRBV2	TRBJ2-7	ASSGTEYPSYEQY
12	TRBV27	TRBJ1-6	ASRRHSYNSPLH
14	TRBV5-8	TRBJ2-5	ASSLGLGEAQETQY
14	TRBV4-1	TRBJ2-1	ASSQASTSGRREQF
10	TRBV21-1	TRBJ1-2	ASSKKNRGYT